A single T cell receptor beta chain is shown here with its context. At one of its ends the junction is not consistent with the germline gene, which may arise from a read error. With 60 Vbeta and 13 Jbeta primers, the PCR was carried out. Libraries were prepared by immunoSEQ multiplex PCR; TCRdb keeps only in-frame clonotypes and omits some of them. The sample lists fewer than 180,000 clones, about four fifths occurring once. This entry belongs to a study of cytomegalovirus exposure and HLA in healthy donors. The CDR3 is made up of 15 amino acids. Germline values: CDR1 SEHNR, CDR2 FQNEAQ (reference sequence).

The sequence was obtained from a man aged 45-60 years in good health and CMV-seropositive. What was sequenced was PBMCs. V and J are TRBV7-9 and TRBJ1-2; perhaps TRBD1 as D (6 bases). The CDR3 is CSSSQSGGAPNGYTF. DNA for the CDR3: TGTTCCAGCAGCCAATCGGGGGGGGCACCCAACGGCTACACCTTC.